What follows describes a single T cell receptor beta chain. This CDR3 has 14 residues. From germline, CDR1 is MNHEY and CDR2 SMNVEV (reference sequence). The V and J ends lost 3 bases and 4 bases, in that order; junction bases with no gene match: 1. Profiling relied on immunoSEQ multiplex PCR, and the TCRdb table lists in-frame clones only, not all of them. The table has around 31,000 clones, approximately 93% seen once. The data were taken from a study of control samples from healthy donors and cancer patients. The sequence derives from a man aged 55 to 69 in good health. The chain joins TRBV27 to TRBJ1-5, with 9 positions matching TRBD1. Sequencing input: blood. Here the CDR3 DNA reads TGTGCCAGCAGTTTGACAGGGGGAAATCAGCCCCAGCATTTT. Its protein product is CASSLTGGNQPQHF.